These T cell receptor beta chains were read from a single sample in a study of blood T cells in healthy people across ages. TCRdb processed the 5' RACE reads anew with MiXCR; each CDR3 protein has one entry. The sample carries under 2,000,000 distinct CDR3 sequences, around half recorded once. The sequenced sample was blood. These receptors originate from a middle-aged woman in good health. The CDR3 runs from the conserved cysteine through the conserved F or W. Each record gives: CDR3 length, D gene, V gene, clone size, J gene, CDR3 protein, CDR3 DNA. The D gene is left open where the match is weak. Size values are once, few and many counts, or a class for expanded clones, and some rows have none.

CDR3 length: 17; D gene: -; V gene: TRBV21-1; clone size: -; J gene: TRBJ2-3; CDR3 protein: CASSKSRTVDLTDTQYF; CDR3 DNA: TGTGCCAGCAGCAAATCACGGACAGTGGACCTTACAGATACGCAGTATTTT
CDR3 length: 16; D gene: TRBD2; V gene: TRBV5-5; clone size: few; J gene: TRBJ2-7; CDR3 protein: CASSRPTSGGGYEQYF; CDR3 DNA: TGTGCCAGCAGCCGACCCACTAGCGGGGGGGGGTACGAGCAGTACTTC
CDR3 length: 16; D gene: -; V gene: TRBV5-5; clone size: -; J gene: TRBJ2-5; CDR3 protein: CASTPGERTYQETQYF; CDR3 DNA: TGTGCCAGCACCCCGGGAGAGCGGACGTACCAAGAGACCCAGTACTTC
CDR3 length: 15; D gene: TRBD1; V gene: TRBV2; clone size: -; J gene: TRBJ1-5; CDR3 protein: CASKASVGQGASQHF; CDR3 DNA: TGTGCCAGCAAAGCGTCGGTCGGACAGGGGGCATCCCAGCATTTT
CDR3 length: 11; D gene: -; V gene: TRBV28; clone size: -; J gene: TRBJ2-5; CDR3 protein: CASSPGLVEYF; CDR3 DNA: TGTGCCAGCAGTCCCGGGCTGGTTGAGTACTTC
CDR3 length: 14; D gene: -; V gene: TRBV7-8; clone size: -; J gene: TRBJ2-5; CDR3 protein: CASIQRTGQETQYF; CDR3 DNA: TGTGCCAGCATCCAGAGGACTGGCCAAGAGACCCAGTACTTC
CDR3 length: 13; D gene: -; V gene: TRBV20-1; clone size: -; J gene: TRBJ1-6; CDR3 protein: CSATQMINSPLHF; CDR3 DNA: TGCAGTGCTACCCAAATGATAAATTCACCCCTCCACTTT
CDR3 length: 10; D gene: -; V gene: TRBV20-1; clone size: -; J gene: TRBJ2-3; CDR3 protein: CSANPDTQYF; CDR3 DNA: TGCAGTGCGAATCCAGATACGCAGTATTTT
CDR3 length: 13; D gene: -; V gene: TRBV10-3; clone size: -; J gene: TRBJ2-3; CDR3 protein: CAIKGFSTDTQYF; CDR3 DNA: TGTGCCATCAAGGGCTTTAGCACAGATACGCAGTATTTT
CDR3 length: 13; D gene: -; V gene: TRBV6-4; clone size: -; J gene: TRBJ2-5; CDR3 protein: CASSESPWETQYF; CDR3 DNA: TGTGCCAGCAGTGAGAGCCCCTGGGAGACCCAGTACTTC
CDR3 length: 16; D gene: TRBD1; V gene: TRBV7-4; clone size: -; J gene: TRBJ1-5; CDR3 protein: CASSLFGTGSNQPQHF; CDR3 DNA: TGTGCCAGCAGCTTATTTGGGACAGGGAGCAATCAGCCCCAGCATTTT
CDR3 length: 15; D gene: -; V gene: TRBV27; clone size: -; J gene: TRBJ1-6; CDR3 protein: CASSVRILSNSPLHF; CDR3 DNA: TGTGCCAGCAGTGTCCGGATCCTAAGTAATTCACCCCTCCACTTT
CDR3 length: 18; D gene: TRBD1; V gene: TRBV6-1; clone size: -; J gene: TRBJ1-1; CDR3 protein: CASSQGTGGIIQNTEAFF; CDR3 DNA: TGTGCCAGCAGTCAAGGGACAGGGGGCATTATTCAGAACACTGAAGCTTTCTTT
CDR3 length: 13; D gene: -; V gene: TRBV20-1; clone size: -; J gene: TRBJ2-1; CDR3 protein: CSAQDGEYNEQFF; CDR3 DNA: TGCAGTGCTCAAGACGGGGAATACAATGAGCAGTTCTTC
CDR3 length: 15; D gene: -; V gene: TRBV5-1; clone size: -; J gene: TRBJ2-3; CDR3 protein: CASSYSTGSADTQYF; CDR3 DNA: TGCGCCAGCAGCTACTCCACAGGGTCGGCAGATACGCAGTATTTT
CDR3 length: 13; D gene: TRBD1; V gene: TRBV7-9; clone size: few; J gene: TRBJ2-7; CDR3 protein: CASSQAGGAEQYF; CDR3 DNA: TGTGCCAGCAGCCAAGCAGGGGGCGCAGAGCAGTACTTC
CDR3 length: 14; D gene: -; V gene: TRBV7-2; clone size: few; J gene: TRBJ2-1; CDR3 protein: CASSLGPGLNEQFF; CDR3 DNA: TGTGCCAGCAGCTTAGGTCCCGGTCTCAATGAGCAGTTCTTC
CDR3 length: 16; D gene: TRBD1; V gene: TRBV6-6; clone size: -; J gene: TRBJ1-2; CDR3 protein: CASSYSGQGGYYGYTF; CDR3 DNA: TGTGCCAGCAGTTACTCCGGACAGGGAGGCTACTATGGCTACACCTTC
CDR3 length: 14; D gene: TRBD1; V gene: TRBV28; clone size: -; J gene: TRBJ1-5; CDR3 protein: CASTPGGDNQPQHF; CDR3 DNA: TGTGCCAGCACCCCAGGGGGGGACAATCAGCCCCAGCATTTT
CDR3 length: 13; D gene: -; V gene: TRBV2; clone size: few; J gene: TRBJ1-2; CDR3 protein: CASSPGLTYGYTF; CDR3 DNA: TGTGCCAGCAGCCCAGGGTTAACCTATGGCTACACCTTC
CDR3 length: 17; D gene: -; V gene: TRBV7-6; clone size: -; J gene: TRBJ2-6; CDR3 protein: CASSLRQRRTGANVLTF; CDR3 DNA: TGTGCCAGCAGCTTAAGGCAGCGTCGCACTGGGGCCAACGTCCTGACTTTC
CDR3 length: 12; D gene: -; V gene: TRBV7-2; clone size: -; J gene: TRBJ1-2; CDR3 protein: CASSYPGWRYTF; CDR3 DNA: TGTGCCAGCAGCTACCCAGGCTGGCGCTACACCTTC
CDR3 length: 15; D gene: -; V gene: TRBV29-1; clone size: -; J gene: TRBJ1-4; CDR3 protein: CSVEREDSTNEKLFF; CDR3 DNA: TGCAGCGTTGAAAGGGAGGATTCAACTAATGAAAAACTGTTTTTT
CDR3 length: 17; D gene: -; V gene: TRBV3-1; clone size: once; J gene: TRBJ1-2; CDR3 protein: CASSQDMPRGVGYGYTF; CDR3 DNA: TGTGCCAGCAGCCAAGATATGCCGAGGGGAGTTGGCTATGGCTACACCTTC